These T cell receptor beta chains were read from a single sample in a study of CD8+CD57+ T cells in acquired aplastic anemia. TCRdb reanalysed the reads using MiXCR and keeps one entry per CDR3 protein. This table holds around 170,000 distinct CDR3 sequences, just under 65% found once. The sequenced material came from sorted CD4+, CD8+, or CD8+CD57+ T cells (not recorded which) from PBMCs. Source of these receptors: a human donor in good health. Each CDR3 is given with its conserved first and last residue. The D gene is left open where the match is weak. Clone sizes are given selectively: once, few, many, or a class where the clone is expanded.

V	D	J	size	CDR3	DNA
TRBV20-1	NA	TRBJ2-5	NA	CSASPRGDQYF	TGCAGTGCTAGCCCCAGGGGGGACCAGTACTTC
TRBV7-9	NA	TRBJ2-6	NA	CASSQVNLAFGANVLTF	TGTGCCAGCAGCCAAGTAAATCTAGCGTTCGGGGCCAACGTCCTGACTTTC
TRBV11-3	TRBD2	TRBJ2-5	many	CASSLSSGRAGETQYF	TGTGCCAGCAGCTTATCTAGCGGGAGGGCCGGGGAGACCCAGTACTTC
TRBV5-4	NA	TRBJ2-3	many	CASSLSGAPDTQYF	TGTGCCAGCAGCTTGTCAGGGGCCCCAGATACGCAGTATTTT
TRBV7-9	TRBD2	TRBJ2-1	NA	CATYPGAGGLNEQFF	TGTGCCACCTACCCCGGTGCGGGGGGGCTTAATGAGCAGTTCTTC
TRBV7-6	NA	TRBJ2-1	NA	CASSPMAGPSNNEQFF	TGTGCCAGCAGCCCCATGGCAGGGCCCTCGAACAATGAGCAGTTCTTC
TRBV7-2	NA	TRBJ1-1	NA	CASSLEVRNTEAFF	TGTGCCAGCAGCTTAGAAGTTAGGAACACTGAAGCTTTCTTT
TRBV2	NA	TRBJ2-7	NA	CASNGQPREYEQYF	TGTGCCAGCAACGGACAGCCCAGGGAGTACGAGCAGTACTTC
TRBV7-2	NA	TRBJ1-3	many	CASSNPPPGRDTIYF	TGTGCCAGCAGCAACCCCCCCCCAGGGAGGGACACCATATATTTT
TRBV24-1	TRBD2	TRBJ2-1	few	CATSDRTPGLAGEGEQFF	TGTGCCACCAGTGACCGAACCCCGGGACTAGCGGGAGAGGGTGAGCAGTTCTTC
TRBV25-1	NA	TRBJ2-4	NA	CASSEVSENIQYF	TGTGCCAGCAGTGAGGTTTCCGAAAACATTCAGTACTTC
TRBV7-3	TRBD1	TRBJ1-1	NA	CASSTGTGGTCTEAFF	TGTGCCAGCAGCACCGGGACAGGGGGGACTTGCACTGAAGCTTTCTTT
TRBV15	NA	TRBJ2-7	NA	CATSRDTPGPGSLYEQYF	TGTGCCACCAGCAGAGACACCCCAGGGCCAGGGAGCCTCTACGAGCAGTACTTC
TRBV7-8	NA	TRBJ2-7	NA	CASSQGGLGSEQYF	TGTGCCAGCAGCCAGGGGGGGTTGGGGAGCGAGCAGTACTTC
TRBV7-9	TRBD2	TRBJ2-7	NA	CASSSLDALAGGLHEQYF	TGTGCCAGCAGCTCTTTAGACGCACTAGCGGGAGGATTGCACGAGCAGTACTTC
TRBV5-5	TRBD2	TRBJ2-7	NA	CASSWGLAGGGSYEQYF	TGTGCCAGCAGCTGGGGACTAGCGGGAGGGGGGTCCTACGAGCAGTACTTC
TRBV2	NA	TRBJ1-1	few	CASRLQGGTEAFF	TGTGCCAGCAGATTACAGGGAGGCACTGAAGCTTTCTTT
TRBV20-1	NA	TRBJ1-5	NA	CSASASRDVSNQPQHF	TGCAGTGCTTCGGCGTCCCGGGACGTTAGCAATCAGCCCCAGCATTTT
TRBV9	TRBD2	TRBJ2-5	many	CASSVAGGPETQYF	TGTGCCAGCAGCGTAGCGGGAGGGCCAGAGACCCAGTACTTC
TRBV7-3	NA	TRBJ2-2	NA	CASSRSSTGELFF	TGTGCCAGCAGCCGTAGTAGCACCGGGGAGCTGTTTTTT
TRBV20-1	TRBD2	TRBJ2-7	NA	CSASREGDEQYF	TGCAGTGCTAGCCGGGAGGGTGACGAGCAGTACTTC
TRBV6-5	NA	TRBJ1-1	many	CASSPRGLYTEAFF	TGTGCCAGCAGTCCAAGGGGGTTATACACTGAAGCTTTCTTT
TRBV15	TRBD1	TRBJ2-2	few	CATSNRGVANTGELFF	TGTGCCACCAGCAACAGGGGCGTCGCGAACACCGGGGAGCTGTTTTTT
TRBV7-9	TRBD1	TRBJ1-2	NA	CASSPDRDHTF	TGTGCCAGCAGCCCTGACAGGGACCACACCTTC
TRBV25-1	NA	TRBJ2-2	NA	CASRDDTGELFF	TGTGCCAGCAGGGACGACACCGGGGAGCTGTTTTTT
TRBV4-1	NA	TRBJ1-2	many	CASSPRVSGEDGYTF	TGCGCCAGCAGCCCGCGGGTCTCAGGGGAGGATGGCTACACCTTC
TRBV4-1	TRBD1	TRBJ2-7	NA	CASSQRQGYEQYF	TGCGCCAGCAGCCAACGACAGGGCTACGAGCAGTACTTC
TRBV2	NA	TRBJ2-2	NA	CASSEAALFPGELFF	TGTGCCAGCAGTGAAGCGGCTCTATTTCCCGGGGAGCTGTTTTTT
TRBV20-1	NA	TRBJ1-3	NA	CSVGWGNTIYF	TGCAGTGTCGGCTGGGGAAACACCATATATTTT
TRBV7-9	TRBD2	TRBJ2-3	many	CASSPLAGGAGTQYF	TGTGCCAGCAGCCCTCTAGCGGGAGGGGCCGGTACGCAGTATTTT
TRBV24-1	NA	TRBJ2-1	many	CATSEGYYNEQFF	TGTGCCACCAGTGAAGGCTACTACAATGAGCAGTTCTTC
TRBV7-9	NA	TRBJ2-2	NA	CASSLWGGGELFF	TGTGCCAGCAGCTTATGGGGTGGCGGGGAGCTGTTTTTT
TRBV27	TRBD1	TRBJ2-3	NA	CANSPWTGGDTQYF	TGTGCCAACAGTCCATGGACAGGGGGGGATACGCAGTATTTT
TRBV5-1	TRBD2	TRBJ2-5	NA	CASSSLAGGQETQYF	TGCGCCAGCAGCTCACTAGCGGGGGGCCAAGAGACCCAGTACTTC
TRBV6-2/TRBV6-3	TRBD1	TRBJ2-3	NA	CASSSDRTAQYF	TGTGCCAGCAGTTCGGACAGGACCGCGCAGTATTTT
TRBV10-3	TRBD1	TRBJ2-1	few	CAIRQGGQDEQFF	TGTGCCATCCGTCAAGGGGGCCAGGATGAGCAGTTCTTC
TRBV10-3	NA	TRBJ2-5	NA	CAISRQVSETQYF	TGTGCCATCAGTCGACAGGTTTCGGAGACCCAGTACTTC
TRBV6-6	NA	TRBJ1-2	once	CASSSDRSNYGYTF	TGTGCCAGCAGTTCGGACCGATCTAACTATGGCTACACCTTC
TRBV7-9	TRBD1	TRBJ2-7	many	CASRQGANSMSF	TGTGCCAGCCGACAGGGGGCGAACTCTATGTCCTTC
TRBV6-5	NA	TRBJ2-7	NA	CASGQGQGDYEQYF	TGTGCCAGCGGCCAGGGACAAGGTGACTACGAGCAGTACTTC
TRBV6-2/TRBV6-3	NA	TRBJ1-1	many	CASSLVQNTEAFF	TGTGCCAGCAGTTTGGTCCAGAACACTGAAGCTTTCTTT
TRBV10-3	TRBD2	TRBJ2-7	few	CAIASGLAYEQYF	TGTGCCATAGCCTCGGGACTAGCCTACGAGCAGTACTTC
TRBV20-1	NA	TRBJ1-5	few	CSASRILGQPQHF	TGCAGTGCTAGTCGGATTTTGGGTCAGCCCCAGCATTTT
TRBV5-6	NA	TRBJ2-1	many	CASSVGGEYNEQFF	TGTGCCAGCAGCGTAGGAGGGGAATACAATGAGCAGTTCTTC
TRBV7-9	NA	TRBJ2-7	once	CASSPLDGTADYEQYF	TGTGCCAGCAGCCCACTAGACGGGACGGCGGACTACGAGCAGTACTTC
TRBV7-2	NA	TRBJ1-6	NA	CASSLNRQGNSPLHF	TGTGCCAGCAGCTTAAACCGGCAGGGTAATTCACCCCTCCACTTT
TRBV14	TRBD2	TRBJ2-7	NA	CASSPPASGPYEQYF	TGTGCCAGCTCACCACCGGCTAGCGGGCCCTACGAGCAGTACTTC
TRBV6-5	NA	TRBJ2-5	many	CASADLTRQETQYF	TGTGCCAGCGCAGATCTGACTAGACAAGAGACCCAGTACTTC
TRBV4-2	NA	TRBJ2-6	NA	CASSMGAGANVLTF	TGTGCCAGTAGTATGGGGGCCGGGGCCAACGTCCTGACTTTC